The rows below give T cell receptor beta chains drawn from one sample of a study of blood T cell repertoires in COVID-19. Using immunoSEQ multiplex PCR, the repertoire was profiled, and TCRdb retains in-frame clones only, with some absent. Of around 180,000 clones listed, about 91% are singletons. The sequencing input was peripheral blood. The receptors derive from a woman aged 25-40 years with acute or convalescent COVID-19. Both conserved end residues are part of each CDR3. The D gene is left open where the match is weak. For some rows the clone size is stated as once, few or many, or as a class when expanded; others skip it.

CATSVGGPNQPQHF,TGTGCCACCTCCGTGGGGGGTCCTAATCAGCCCCAGCATTTT,TRBJ1-5,TRBV10-3,-,-
CAAAGAGELFF,TGTGCCGCCGCGGGTGCCGGGGAGCTGTTTTTT,TRBJ2-2,TRBV24-1,-,once
CASSLTTSGTGAQYF,TGTGCCAGCAGTTTAACTACTAGCGGGACGGGGGCGCAGTATTTT,TRBJ2-3,TRBV27,TRBD2,-
CASSFGPSTDTQYF,TGCGCCAGCAGCTTTGGGCCGAGCACAGATACGCAGTATTTT,TRBJ2-3,TRBV5-1,-,-
CATSRRSGSSYNEQFF,TGTGCCACCAGCAGACGTAGCGGGAGCTCCTACAATGAGCAGTTCTTC,TRBJ2-1,TRBV15,TRBD2,-
CASSLGGPNYGYTF,TGTGCCAGCAGCTTAGGAGGGCCTAACTATGGCTACACCTTC,TRBJ1-2,TRBV7-9,-,-
CASSLASREQFF,TGTGCCAGCAGCTTAGCGTCGAGGGAGCAGTTCTTC,TRBJ2-1,TRBV7-9,-,-
CASDFLRTGASYQPQHF,TGTGCCAGCGACTTTCTTAGGACAGGGGCATCCTATCAGCCCCAGCATTTT,TRBJ1-5,TRBV21-1,-,few
CASSLTGSRGNTIYF,TGTGCCAGCAGCTTGACCGGGTCGCGTGGAAACACCATATATTTT,TRBJ1-3,TRBV5-5,-,-
CASRRLLGVGYEQFF,TGTGCCAGCAGACGCCTGTTGGGAGTCGGTTATGAGCAGTTCTTC,TRBJ2-1,TRBV2,-,-
CASSESSQGWNTIYF,TGTGCCAGCAGTGAGTCCAGTCAGGGGTGGAACACCATATATTTT,TRBJ1-3,TRBV6-1,-,-
CASTPGQGSMETQYF,TGCGCAAGTACTCCGGGACAGGGATCGATGGAGACCCAGTACTTC,TRBJ2-5,TRBV5-1,TRBD1,-
CASSFAAEAFF,TGTGCCAGCAGTTTTGCGGCTGAAGCTTTCTTT,TRBJ1-1,TRBV6-5,-,-
CASNRQGFYEQYF,TGTGCCAGCAATCGACAGGGTTTCTACGAGCAGTACTTC,TRBJ2-7,TRBV28,TRBD1,-
CSVRRIQDPSYGYTF,TGCAGCGTTCGCCGGATACAGGACCCATCTTATGGCTACACCTTC,TRBJ1-2,TRBV29-1,-,-
CASGLVPGHGYTF,TGTGCTAGTGGTTTGGTACCGGGTCATGGCTACACCTTC,TRBJ1-2,TRBV12-5,-,-
CAWSWAGLAEQYF,TGTGCCTGGAGCTGGGCAGGGCTTGCCGAGCAGTACTTC,TRBJ2-7,TRBV30,-,-
CASSPESGANVLTF,TGTGCCAGCTCACCAGAGTCTGGGGCCAACGTCCTGACTTTC,TRBJ2-6,TRBV18,-,-
CASSPQGTLGNIQYF,TGTGCCAGCTCACCCCAGGGTACCCTTGGGAACATTCAGTACTTC,TRBJ2-4,TRBV18,-,-
CASSLMGGETQYF,TGCGCCAGCAGCTTGATGGGGGGAGAGACCCAGTACTTC,TRBJ2-5,TRBV5-1,-,-